The present TCR beta chain was sequenced within a study of high-grade serous ovarian cancer treatment subgroups. Study-wide background: On average, approximately 14,000 reads and 7,000 to 8,500 unique TCR beta rearrangements were obtained per sample.

The CDR3 has 13 residues. CDR1 is LGHNA, CDR2 YNFKEQ, per germline. The ends were cut back, 1 base at V and 6 bases at J, with 9 bases in the middle. Repertoires were generated with immunoSEQ multiplex PCR, while TCRdb's copy carries only in-frame clones and drops some. The sample holds about 5,200 clones, 80% seen once. The study, taken as a whole, reports: The analyses considered CDR3 and ignored CDR1 and CDR2. Tumors within one patient showed repertoire similarity of roughly 0.11 to 0.79.

Tumor samples were obtained before definitive surgery or chemotherapy. This clone was seen only a few times. Its target is unknown. The TCR comes from a human donor with high-grade serous ovarian cancer. Sequencing used tumor tissue. This chain joins TRBV4-2 and TRBJ1-2; D is unclear. CDR3 bases: TGTGCCAGCAGCCAAGGGAGTCCGGATGGCTACACCTTC. It specifies CASSQGSPDGYTF.